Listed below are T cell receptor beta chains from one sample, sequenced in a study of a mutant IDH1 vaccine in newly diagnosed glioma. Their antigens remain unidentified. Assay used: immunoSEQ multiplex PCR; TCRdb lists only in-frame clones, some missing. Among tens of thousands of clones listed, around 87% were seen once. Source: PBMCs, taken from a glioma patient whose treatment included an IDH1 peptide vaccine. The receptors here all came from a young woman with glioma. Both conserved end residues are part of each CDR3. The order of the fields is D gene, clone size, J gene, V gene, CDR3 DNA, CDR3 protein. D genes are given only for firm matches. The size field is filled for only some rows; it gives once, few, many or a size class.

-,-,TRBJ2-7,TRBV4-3,TGCGCCAGCAGCCTCAACAGAGGGACCTACGAGCAGTACTTC,CASSLNRGTYEQYF
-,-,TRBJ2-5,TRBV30,TGTGCCTGGAGTGGGACAATCCAAGAGACCCAGTACTTC,CAWSGTIQETQYF
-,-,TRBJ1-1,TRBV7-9,TGTGCCAGCAGCTTTCGCCGGGGCCCCACTGAAGCTTTCTTT,CASSFRRGPTEAFF
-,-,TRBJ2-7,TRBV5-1,TGCGCCAGCAGCTCCATAGGCGACATTTCCTACGAGCAGTACTTC,CASSSIGDISYEQYF
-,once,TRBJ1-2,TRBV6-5,TGTGCCAGCAGGCTGGGAGGCTATGGCTACACCTTC,CASRLGGYGYTF
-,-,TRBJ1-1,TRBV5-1,TGCGCCAGCAGCCGGACGGGGGCGATGAACACTGAAGCTTTCTTT,CASSRTGAMNTEAFF
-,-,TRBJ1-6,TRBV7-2,TGTGCCAGCAGCTTAAAGCCAGGATATAATTCACCCCTCCACTTT,CASSLKPGYNSPLHF
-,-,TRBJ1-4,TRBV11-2,TGTGCCAGCAGCTTACCGATTAATGAAAAACTGTTTTTT,CASSLPINEKLFF
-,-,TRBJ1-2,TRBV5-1,TGCGCCAGCAGCCGTGAGGAGAGGAACTATGGCTACACCTTC,CASSREERNYGYTF
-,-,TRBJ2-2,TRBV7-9,TGTGCCAGCAGCCCGCCCGGGGAGCTGTTTTTT,CASSPPGELFF
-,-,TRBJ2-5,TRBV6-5,TGTGCCAGCAGTTACTTAGGCTTGGGGGAGACCCAGTACTTC,CASSYLGLGETQYF
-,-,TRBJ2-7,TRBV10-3,TGTGCCATCAGTGGAGGGCAGGGAGCCAGCGAGCAGTACTTC,CAISGGQGASEQYF
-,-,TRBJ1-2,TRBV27,TGTGCCAGCAGACACAACTATGGCTACACCTTC,CASRHNYGYTF
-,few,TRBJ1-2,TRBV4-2,TGTGCCAGCAGCCAAGGGGAATGGGGGCAAGATGGCTACACCTTC,CASSQGEWGQDGYTF
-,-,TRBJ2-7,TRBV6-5,TGTGCCAGCAGTTACCGGAGGGGGGCGTACGGTGAGCAGTACTTC,CASSYRRGAYGEQYF
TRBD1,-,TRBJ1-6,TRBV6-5,TGTGCCAGCACCCCTGGGGACAGGGTTAATTCACCCCTCCACTTT,CASTPGDRVNSPLHF
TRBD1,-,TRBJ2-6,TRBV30,TGTGCCTGGAGCGCCGACAGGGTGCGCTCTGGGGCCAACGTCCTGACTTTC,CAWSADRVRSGANVLTF
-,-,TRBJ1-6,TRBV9,TGTGCCAGCAGCGTAGGAGGTTGGGCAGGGCGGGGCTCACCCCTCCACTTT,CASSVGGWAGRGSPLHF
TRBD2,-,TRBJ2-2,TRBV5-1,TGCGCCAGCAGCACAACTAGCGGGGGTTACACCGGGGAGCTGTTTTTT,CASSTTSGGYTGELFF
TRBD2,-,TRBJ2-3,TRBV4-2,TGTGCCAGCAGCCAAAGATCGACTAGCGGGGGCACAGATACGCAGTATTTT,CASSQRSTSGGTDTQYF
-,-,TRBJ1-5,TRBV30,TGTGCCTGGAGTAAGAGTTTCAATCAGCCCCAGCATTTT,CAWSKSFNQPQHF
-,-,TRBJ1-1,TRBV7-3,TGTGCCAGCAGCTTAACGATGAACACTGAAGCTTTCTTT,CASSLTMNTEAFF
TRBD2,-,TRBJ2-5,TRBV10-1,TGCGCCAGCAGCCGTGGAGCGGGGGACCAAGAGACCCAGTACTTC,CASSRGAGDQETQYF
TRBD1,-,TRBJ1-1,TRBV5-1,TGCGCCAGCGGCAGGGGGCTTAGGGCTGAAGCTTTCTTT,CASGRGLRAEAFF
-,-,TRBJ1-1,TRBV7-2,TGTGCCAGCAGCCCAACCTCGGGACGGAAGAACACTGAAGCTTTCTTT,CASSPTSGRKNTEAFF
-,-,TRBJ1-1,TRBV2,TGTGCCAGCAGTCCAAGGACGGGTGAAGCTTTCTTT,CASSPRTGEAFF
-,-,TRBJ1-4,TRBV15,TGTGCCACCAGCAGGGTTTTCACACAGGGATCCGATGAAAAACTGTTTTTT,CATSRVFTQGSDEKLFF
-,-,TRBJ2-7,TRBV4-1,TGCGCCAGCAGCCAAGGACAGGTTTCCTACGAGCAGTACTTC,CASSQGQVSYEQYF
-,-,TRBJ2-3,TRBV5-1,TGCGCCAGCAGCTTGGCCCGGCAGGGAGGAGATACGCAGTATTTT,CASSLARQGGDTQYF
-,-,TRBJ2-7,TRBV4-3,TGCGCCAGCAGCCAAGATCGAGTTAAGTACGAGCAGTACTTC,CASSQDRVKYEQYF
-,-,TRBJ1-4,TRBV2,TGTGCCAGCAGCTACGCGGAAGGGGGGCATGAAAAACTGTTTTTT,CASSYAEGGHEKLFF
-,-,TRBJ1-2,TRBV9,TGTGCCAGCAGCGTAGAAGGGACCGATGGCTACACCTTC,CASSVEGTDGYTF
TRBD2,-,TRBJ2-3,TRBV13,TGTGCCAGCAGCCAATATGGACTAGCGGGGGGGCTCTCGACAGATACGCAGTATTTT,CASSQYGLAGGLSTDTQYF
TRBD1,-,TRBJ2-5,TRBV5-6,TGTGCCAGCAGCTTTTCCCGCCCTGGGACAGGGGGCAGGGAGACCCAGTACTTC,CASSFSRPGTGGRETQYF
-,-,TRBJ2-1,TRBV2,TGTGCCAACCCGGGCCGCAAAACACCCAATGAGCAGTTCTTC,CANPGRKTPNEQFF
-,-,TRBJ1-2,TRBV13,TGTGCCAGCAGCTTAATGGGGGGGCGGGGCGGTGGCTACACCTTC,CASSLMGGRGGGYTF
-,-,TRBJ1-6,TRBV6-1,TGTGCCAGCAGAGGTCAGGGCCTCAATTCACCCCTCCACTTT,CASRGQGLNSPLHF
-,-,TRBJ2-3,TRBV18,TGTGCCAGCTCACCACCAGGAGAGGAAGATACGCAGTATTTT,CASSPPGEEDTQYF
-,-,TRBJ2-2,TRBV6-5,TGTGCCAGCACCCTACTAGACCCGAACACCGGGGAGCTGTTTTTT,CASTLLDPNTGELFF
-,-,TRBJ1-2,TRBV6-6,TGTGCCAGCAGCTCCGGGACAACCCTTAACTATGGCTACACCTTC,CASSSGTTLNYGYTF